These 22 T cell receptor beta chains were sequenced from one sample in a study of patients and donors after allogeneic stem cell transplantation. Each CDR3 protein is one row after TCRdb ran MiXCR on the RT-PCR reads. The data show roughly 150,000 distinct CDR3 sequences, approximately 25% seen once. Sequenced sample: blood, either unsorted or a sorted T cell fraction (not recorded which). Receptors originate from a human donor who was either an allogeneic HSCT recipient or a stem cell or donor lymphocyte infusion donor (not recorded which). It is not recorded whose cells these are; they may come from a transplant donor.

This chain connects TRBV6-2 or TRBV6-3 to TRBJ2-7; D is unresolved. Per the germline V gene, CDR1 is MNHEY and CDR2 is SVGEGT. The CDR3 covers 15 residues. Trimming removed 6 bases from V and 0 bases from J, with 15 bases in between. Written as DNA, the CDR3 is TGTGCCAGCAGCTCGTCTGGCCGAATCTCCTACGAGCAGTACTTC. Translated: CASSSSGRISYEQYF.

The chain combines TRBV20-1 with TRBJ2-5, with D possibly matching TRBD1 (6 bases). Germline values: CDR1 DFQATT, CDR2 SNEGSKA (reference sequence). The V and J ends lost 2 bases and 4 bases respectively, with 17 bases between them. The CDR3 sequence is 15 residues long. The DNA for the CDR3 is TGCAGTGCTAGATCACGAACAGGGACCCCAGAGACCCAGTACTTC. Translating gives CSARSRTGTPETQYF.

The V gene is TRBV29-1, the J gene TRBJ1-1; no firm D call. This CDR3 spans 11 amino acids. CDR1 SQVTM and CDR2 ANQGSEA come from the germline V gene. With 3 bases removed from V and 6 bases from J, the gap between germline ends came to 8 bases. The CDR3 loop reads CSVESAAEAFF. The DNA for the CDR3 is TGCAGCGTTGAGTCGGCGGCTGAAGCTTTCTTT. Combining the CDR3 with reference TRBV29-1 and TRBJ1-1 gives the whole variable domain SAVISQKPSRDICQRGTSLTIQCQVDSQVTMMFWYRQQPGQSLTLIATANQGSEATYESGFVIDKFPISRPNLTFSTLTVSNMSPEDSSIYLCSVESAAEAFFGQGTRLTVV.

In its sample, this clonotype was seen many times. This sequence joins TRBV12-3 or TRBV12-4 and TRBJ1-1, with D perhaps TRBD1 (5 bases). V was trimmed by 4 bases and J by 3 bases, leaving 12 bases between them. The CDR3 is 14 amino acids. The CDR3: CASSSSPGHTEAFF. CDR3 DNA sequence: TGTGCCAGCAGTTCGTCGCCGGGACACACTGAAGCTTTCTTT.

For the CDR3, the DNA is TGTGCCTGGAGTAATCAGGTGGATGGCTACACCTTC. This codes for CAWSNQVDGYTF. The J gene is TRBJ1-2, the V gene TRBV30; no firm D call. Trimming cost V 2 bases and J 6 bases, with 10 bases left between them. The CDR3 runs 12 residues. Germline CDR1 GTSNPN, CDR2 SVGIG (reference sequence).

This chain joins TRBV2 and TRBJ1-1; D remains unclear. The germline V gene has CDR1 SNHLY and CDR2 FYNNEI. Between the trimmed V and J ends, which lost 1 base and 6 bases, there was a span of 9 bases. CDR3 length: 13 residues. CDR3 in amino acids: CASSEEGTSEAFF. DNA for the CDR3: TGTGCCAGCAGTGAAGAGGGCACTTCTGAAGCTTTCTTT.

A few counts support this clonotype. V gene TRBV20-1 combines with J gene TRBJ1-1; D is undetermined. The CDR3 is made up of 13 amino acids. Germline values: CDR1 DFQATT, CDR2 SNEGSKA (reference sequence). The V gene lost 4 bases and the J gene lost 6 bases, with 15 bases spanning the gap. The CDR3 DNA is TGCAGTGCTACCTGGACGAGGTTCTCTGAAGCTTTCTTT. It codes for CSATWTRFSEAFF.

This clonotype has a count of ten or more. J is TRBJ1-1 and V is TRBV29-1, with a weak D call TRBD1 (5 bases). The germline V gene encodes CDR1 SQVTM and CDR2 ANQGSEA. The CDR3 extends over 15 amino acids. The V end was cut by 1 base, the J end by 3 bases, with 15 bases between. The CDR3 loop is CSVEGRKGIDTEAFF. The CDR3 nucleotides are TGCAGCGTTGAAGGCAGGAAGGGGATTGACACTGAAGCTTTCTTT.

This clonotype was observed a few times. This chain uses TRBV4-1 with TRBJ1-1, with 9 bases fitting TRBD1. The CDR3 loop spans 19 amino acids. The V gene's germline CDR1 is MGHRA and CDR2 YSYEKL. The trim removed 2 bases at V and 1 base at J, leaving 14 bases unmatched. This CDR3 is CASSQQTGGLSPQNTEAFF. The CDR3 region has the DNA TGCGCCAGCAGCCAACAAACAGGGGGCCTTTCCCCACAGAACACTGAAGCTTTCTTT.

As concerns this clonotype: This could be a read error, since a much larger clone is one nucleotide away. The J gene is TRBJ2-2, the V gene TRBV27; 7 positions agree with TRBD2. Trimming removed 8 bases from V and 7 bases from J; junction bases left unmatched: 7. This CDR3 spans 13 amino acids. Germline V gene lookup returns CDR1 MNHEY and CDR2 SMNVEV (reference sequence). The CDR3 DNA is TGTGCCAGCTCGACTAGCTCTAGCGGGGAGCTGTTTTTT. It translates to CASSTSSSGELFF.

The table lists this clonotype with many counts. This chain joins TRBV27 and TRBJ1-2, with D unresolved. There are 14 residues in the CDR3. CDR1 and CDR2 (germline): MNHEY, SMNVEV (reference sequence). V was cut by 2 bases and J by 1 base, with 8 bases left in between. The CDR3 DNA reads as TGTGCCAGCAGTTTAGCAGGACTTAACTATGGCTACACCTTC. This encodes CASSLAGLNYGYTF.

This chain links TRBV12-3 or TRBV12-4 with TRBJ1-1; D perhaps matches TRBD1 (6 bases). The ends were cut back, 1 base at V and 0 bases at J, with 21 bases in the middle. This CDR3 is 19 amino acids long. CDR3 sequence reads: CASSLEGTRVRVMNTEAFF. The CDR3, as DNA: TGTGCCAGCAGTTTAGAGGGGACAAGGGTCCGGGTTATGAACACTGAAGCTTTCTTT.

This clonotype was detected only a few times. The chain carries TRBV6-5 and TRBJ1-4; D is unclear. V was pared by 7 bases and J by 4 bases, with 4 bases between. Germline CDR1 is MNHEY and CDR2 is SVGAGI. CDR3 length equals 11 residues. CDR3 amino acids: CASTDNEKLFF. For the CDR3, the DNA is TGTGCCAGCACCGATAATGAAAAACTGTTTTTT.

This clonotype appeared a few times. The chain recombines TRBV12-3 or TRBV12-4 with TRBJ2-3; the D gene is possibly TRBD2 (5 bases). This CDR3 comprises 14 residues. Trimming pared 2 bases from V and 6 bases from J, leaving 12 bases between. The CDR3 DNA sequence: TGTGCCAGCAGTTTACTTTCCAGGAGGGATACGCAGTATTTT. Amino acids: CASSLLSRRDTQYF.

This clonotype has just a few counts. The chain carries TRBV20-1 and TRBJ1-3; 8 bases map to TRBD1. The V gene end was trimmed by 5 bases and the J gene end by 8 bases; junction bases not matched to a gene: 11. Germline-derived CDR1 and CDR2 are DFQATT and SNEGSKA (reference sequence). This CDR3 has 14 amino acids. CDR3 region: CSAHRQGKRDTIYF. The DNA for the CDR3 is TGCAGTGCTCACCGACAGGGGAAACGGGACACCATATATTTT.

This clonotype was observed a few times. CDR3 loop: CASSPRASNYGYTF. CDR3 sequence (DNA): TGTGCCAGCAGCCCAAGGGCATCTAACTATGGCTACACCTTC. This chain links TRBV12-3 or TRBV12-4 with TRBJ1-2; D remains ambiguous. The CDR3 runs 14 residues. V was shortened by 6 bases and J by 0 bases, with 11 bases between the two germline ends.

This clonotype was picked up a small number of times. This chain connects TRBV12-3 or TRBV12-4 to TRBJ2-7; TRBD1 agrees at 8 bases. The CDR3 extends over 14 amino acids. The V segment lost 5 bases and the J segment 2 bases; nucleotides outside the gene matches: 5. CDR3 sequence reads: CASSNRTGTYEQYF. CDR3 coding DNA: TGTGCCAGCAGTAATCGGACAGGGACCTACGAGCAGTACTTC.

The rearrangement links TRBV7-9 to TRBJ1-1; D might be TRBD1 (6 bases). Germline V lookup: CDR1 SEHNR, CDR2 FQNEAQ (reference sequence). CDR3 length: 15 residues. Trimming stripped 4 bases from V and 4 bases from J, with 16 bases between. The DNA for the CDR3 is TGTGCCAGCAGCTCCTCAGGGGATTTAGGCACTGAAGCTTTCTTT. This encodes CASSSSGDLGTEAFF.

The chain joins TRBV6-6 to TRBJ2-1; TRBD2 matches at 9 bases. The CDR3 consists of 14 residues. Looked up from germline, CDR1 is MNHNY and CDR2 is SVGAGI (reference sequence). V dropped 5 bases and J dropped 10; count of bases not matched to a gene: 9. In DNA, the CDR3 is TGTGCCAGCAGTAGCGGGGGGTCCCAGAGGGAGCAGTTCTTC. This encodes CASSSGGSQREQFF.

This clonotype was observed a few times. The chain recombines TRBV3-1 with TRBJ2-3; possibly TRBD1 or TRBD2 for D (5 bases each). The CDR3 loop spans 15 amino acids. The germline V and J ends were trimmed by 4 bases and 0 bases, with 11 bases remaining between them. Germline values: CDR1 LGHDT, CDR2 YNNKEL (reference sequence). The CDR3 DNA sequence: TGTGCCAGCAGCCCAGGGACGGGGAGCACAGATACGCAGTATTTT. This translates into CASSPGTGSTDTQYF.

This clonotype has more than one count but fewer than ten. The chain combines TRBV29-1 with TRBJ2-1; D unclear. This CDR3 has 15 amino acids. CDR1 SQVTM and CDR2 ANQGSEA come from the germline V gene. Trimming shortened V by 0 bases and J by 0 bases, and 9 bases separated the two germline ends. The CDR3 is CSVEDYWSSYNEQFF. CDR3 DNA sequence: TGCAGCGTTGAAGATTATTGGAGCTCCTACAATGAGCAGTTCTTC.

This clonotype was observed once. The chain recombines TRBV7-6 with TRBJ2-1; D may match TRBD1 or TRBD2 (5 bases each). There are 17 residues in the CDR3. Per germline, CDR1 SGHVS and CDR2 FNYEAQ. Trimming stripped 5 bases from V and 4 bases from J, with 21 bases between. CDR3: CASSPPQLGTAYNEQFF. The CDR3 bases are TGTGCCAGCAGCCCCCCCCAGTTGGGGACCGCGTACAATGAGCAGTTCTTC.